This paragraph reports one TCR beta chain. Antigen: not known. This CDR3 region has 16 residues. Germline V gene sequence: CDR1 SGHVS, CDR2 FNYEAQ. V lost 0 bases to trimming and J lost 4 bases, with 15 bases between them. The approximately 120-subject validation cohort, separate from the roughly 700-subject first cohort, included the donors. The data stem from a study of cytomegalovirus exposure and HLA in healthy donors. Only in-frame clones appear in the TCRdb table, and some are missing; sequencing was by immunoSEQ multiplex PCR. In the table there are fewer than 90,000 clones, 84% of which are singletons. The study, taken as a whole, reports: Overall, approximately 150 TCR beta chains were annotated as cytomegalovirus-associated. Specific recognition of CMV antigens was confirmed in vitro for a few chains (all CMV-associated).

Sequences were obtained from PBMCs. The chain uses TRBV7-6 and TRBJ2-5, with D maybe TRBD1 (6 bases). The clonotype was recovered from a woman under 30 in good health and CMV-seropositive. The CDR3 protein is CASSLAQGMIGETQYF. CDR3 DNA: TGTGCCAGCAGCTTAGCCCAGGGGATGATTGGAGAGACCCAGTACTTC.